The source of this TCR beta chain is a study of vaccination effects on CD4 cells after COVID-19. Study-level information: Researchers obtained post-vaccine samples at a median of 72 days past the second dose. Notes on the study in general: Cross-reactivity toward common cold coronaviruses was confined to only 1 of 255 vaccine-induced clones in healthy vaccinees.

Assay used: immunoSEQ multiplex PCR; TCRdb lists only in-frame clones, some missing. The sample includes about 28,000 clones, about 70% of them seen just once. Before any sequencing was done, the ViraFEST assay used viral peptide pools to expand antigen-specific CD4+ T cells. Investigators separated out CD4+ T cells once approximately 10 days of culture had passed. Each participant was administered two doses of either the BNT162b2 or the mRNA-1273 vaccine. Every well got around 1.9 million PBMC, which were grown with 10 IU/ml IL-2 and 9 to 10 ug/ml peptides. Half-medium exchanges with IL-2 medium took place on days 3 and 7. About this clone itself: Its antigen is undetermined.

The CDR3 has 15 residues. CDR1 and CDR2 from the germline V gene are SGHNT and YYREEE (reference sequence). V was clipped by 0 bases and J by 1 base, with 10 bases between them. The J gene is TRBJ2-5, the V gene TRBV5-4; D is perhaps TRBD1 (6 bases). The TCR sequence derives from a human donor who received a COVID-19 vaccine. The material sequenced was CD4+ T cells from PBMCs cultured with HCoV-NL63 spike peptides, taken after COVID-19 vaccination. The DNA of the CDR3 is TGTGCCAGCAGCTTGGTGTCAGGGGTCCAAGAGACCCAGTACTTC. This codes for CASSLVSGVQETQYF.